This T cell receptor (beta chain) appears in the sequencing data of a study of tumor-infiltrating lymphocytes in primary liver carcinoma. Across the whole study: There were roughly 3.65 to 7.13 million productive TCRbeta reads per sample, a yield similar across tissue types. Whole-study findings and limits: The study found tumor-adjacent and tumor-blood pairs overlapped less than tumor region pairs.

For this clonotype: The antigen remains undetermined.

The source material, 20-30 mg of unsorted bulk tissue, was used to co-extract RNA and DNA. Surgery removed the patients' primary liver carcinoma. Patients were treatment-naive with chronic HBV infection. cDNA specific to TCR beta was made from around 530 ng of total RNA, with a constant-region primer employed for priming. Slightly modified ARM-PCR served as the procedure for the TCR beta libraries. These libraries came from three rounds of nested multiplex PCR. TCRdb re-analysed the multiplex PCR reads in MiXCR, keeping a single row per CDR3 protein. The repertoire holds 35,000 to 45,000 distinct CDR3 sequences, with 60% to 80% as singletons. This TCR was recovered from a woman younger than 45 with primary liver carcinoma and hepatitis B virus infection. The sequencing input was tumor-adjacent normal liver tissue.

CDR3 DNA sequence: TGTGCCAGCAGTGAAGAGGTTGGAACCCCTGGGGCTGAAGCTTTCTTT. Translating gives CASSEEVGTPGAEAFF. V and J are TRBV6-1 and TRBJ1-1; D remains ambiguous. V shed 1 base and J shed 6 bases, with 18 bases lying between them. CDR3 length: 16 residues. CDR1 is MNHNS and CDR2 is SASEGT in the germline V gene.